The 16 T cell receptor beta chains listed next were all sequenced from one sample in a study of blood T cell repertoires in COVID-19. TCRdb's copy holds only in-frame clones and misses some; the assay was immunoSEQ multiplex PCR. The sample contains fewer than 400,000 clones, 70% to 90% of which appear only once. The specimen sequenced was PBMCs or T cells enriched from blood (not recorded which). These receptor sequences come from a man aged 30-40 years who had recovered from COVID-19.

The V and J genes are TRBV9 and TRBJ2-1; D is possibly TRBD2 (7 bases). The V end was cut by 4 bases, the J end by 8 bases, with 22 bases between. Per germline, CDR1 SGDLS and CDR2 YYNGEE. CDR3 length: 16 residues. The CDR3: CASSQHLGGRNDEQFF. DNA for the CDR3: TGTGCCAGCAGCCAACATTTGGGGGGGCGCAACGATGAGCAGTTCTTC.

Written as DNA, the CDR3 is TGTGCCAGCAGTCGCTGGGCTGAAGAGACCCAGTACTTC. Its protein product is CASSRWAEETQYF. The chain uses TRBV27 and TRBJ2-5; D is unclear. Trimming stripped 5 bases from V and 3 bases from J, with 10 bases between. CDR3 length: 13 amino acids. Germline assignment: CDR1 MNHEY and CDR2 SMNVEV (reference sequence).

The CDR3 region has the DNA TGTGCCAGCACCCTGGGGGGGCTAGCCGACACCGGGGAGCTGTTTTTT. Residues: CASTLGGLADTGELFF. The V call is TRBV7-2, the J call TRBJ2-2, with D possibly TRBD2 on 7 matching bases. Trimming left V 7 bases short and J 3 bases short, with 18 bases between. CDR1 and CDR2 (germline): SGHTA, FQGNSA. This CDR3 is built from 16 residues.

This sequence joins TRBV19 and TRBJ1-5; 8 bases map to TRBD1. The CDR3 covers 15 residues. Germline CDR1 is LNHDA and CDR2 is SQIVND (reference sequence). The V and J ends lost 2 bases and 4 bases, in that order; junction bases with no gene match: 4. In DNA, the CDR3 is TGTGCCAGTAGTATATCAGGGGGCGAGAATCAGCCCCAGCATTTT. Translating gives CASSISGGENQPQHF.

The gene calls are TRBV10-3 and TRBJ2-5, with 9 bases that match TRBD1. CDR1 ENHRY and CDR2 SYGVKD come from the germline V gene. This CDR3 contains 15 residues. V lost 5 bases to trimming and J lost 0 bases; unmatched junction nucleotides: 4. CDR3 DNA: TGTGCCATCAGTCCGGGACAGGGAGACCAAGAGACCCAGTACTTC. Its protein product is CAISPGQGDQETQYF.

The gene calls are TRBV6-5 and TRBJ1-2; D is possibly TRBD1 (6 bases). The CDR3 loop spans 14 amino acids. With 3 bases removed from V and 2 bases from J, the gap between germline ends came to 10 bases. Looked up from germline, CDR1 is MNHEY and CDR2 is SVGAGI. CDR3 in amino acids: CASSYNDRNYGYTF. DNA of the CDR3: TGTGCCAGCAGTTATAACGACAGGAACTATGGCTACACCTTC.

This rearrangement joins TRBV3-1 (or the pseudogene TRBV3-2) to TRBJ1-5; D gene ambiguous. CDR3 length: 15 residues. V was trimmed by 1 base and J by 5 bases, leaving 12 bases between them. The V gene's germline CDR1 is LGHDT and CDR2 YNNKEL (reference sequence). The CDR3: CASSQGTGEDQPQHF. Written as DNA, the CDR3 is TGTGCCAGCAGCCAAGGAACCGGGGAAGATCAGCCCCAGCATTTT.

The chain couples TRBV18 to TRBJ1-1; D call uncertain. CDR1 KGHSH and CDR2 LQKENI come from the germline V gene. The V gene lost 3 bases and the J gene lost 8 bases, with 16 bases spanning the gap. The CDR3 runs to 14 residues. The CDR3 region is CASSPRVQDPEAFF. Written as DNA, the CDR3 is TGTGCCAGCTCACCCCGGGTCCAAGATCCCGAAGCTTTCTTT.

The chain joins TRBV12-3 or TRBV12-4 to TRBJ1-2; 7 nucleotides match TRBD1. J lost 3 bases, V lost 3 bases, and 1 base had no gene match. CDR3 length: 13 amino acids. The CDR3 bases are TGTGCCAGCAGTTTCCAGGGGGACTATGGCTACACCTTC. Translating it yields CASSFQGDYGYTF.

The gene calls are TRBV5-1 and TRBJ1-3; 7 positions match TRBD1. V was pared by 2 bases and J by 4 bases, with 6 bases of the junction left unmatched. The germline V gene encodes CDR1 SGHRS and CDR2 YFSETQ. This CDR3 is built from 15 residues. The CDR3 DNA reads TGCGCCAGCAGCTTACCACAGGGGACGGGAAACACCATATATTTT. It encodes CASSLPQGTGNTIYF.

V gene TRBV6-5 combines with J gene TRBJ1-2; no clear D gene. V lost 0 bases and J lost 8, with 7 bases in between. Germline V gene lookup returns CDR1 MNHEY and CDR2 SVGAGI. This CDR3 contains 12 residues. The CDR3 bases are TGTGCCAGCAGTTACTCGACCGGGGGCTACACCTTC. It codes for CASSYSTGGYTF.

This chain uses TRBV11-3 with TRBJ1-1; a possible D gene is TRBD1 (5 bases). Trimming removed 3 bases at V and 2 bases at J, with 7 bases between. The CDR3 totals 13 residues. Germline-derived CDR1 and CDR2 are SGHNT and YENEEA. This CDR3 reads CASSLTVNTEAFF. The DNA of the CDR3 is TGTGCCAGCAGCTTGACAGTAAACACTGAAGCTTTCTTT.

This chain connects TRBV27 to TRBJ1-1; TRBD1 agrees at 9 bases. V trimming: 6 bases; J trimming: 7 bases; junction bases outside the gene matches: 9. Germline V gene lookup returns CDR1 MNHEY and CDR2 SMNVEV (reference sequence). The CDR3 length is 14 residues. CDR3 bases: TGTGCCAGCAGATTTCAACAGGGGGCAGGTGAAGCTTTCTTT. It yields the protein CASRFQQGAGEAFF.

V usage is TRBV5-4 and J usage is TRBJ1-1; D possibly corresponds to TRBD1 (5 bases). CDR1 and CDR2 from the germline V gene are SGHNT and YYREEE (reference sequence). The CDR3 has 16 residues. The V end was cut by 4 bases, the J end by 6 bases, with 22 bases between. DNA of the CDR3: TGTGCCAGCAGCCCAGGATTGGACATTCAACTCCCTGAAGCTTTCTTT. This encodes CASSPGLDIQLPEAFF.

V and J are TRBV6-6 and TRBJ1-6, with 10 bases aligning to TRBD1. The J segment lost 6 bases and the V segment lost 2 bases, leaving 4 bases of the junction unmatched. Germline V gene sequence: CDR1 MNHNY, CDR2 SVGAGI (reference sequence). The CDR3 runs 16 residues. This chain's CDR3 is CASSYDRGRGNSPLHF. Written as DNA, the CDR3 is TGTGCCAGCAGTTACGACAGGGGGCGAGGTAATTCACCCCTCCACTTT.

The genes are TRBV9 and TRBJ1-2; 12 bases match TRBD1. CDR1 and CDR2 from the germline V gene are SGDLS and YYNGEE. The ends lost 5 bases at V and 5 bases at J; junction bases unmatched: 4. The CDR3 is made up of 14 amino acids. The CDR3 sequence: CASRGTGGEYGYTF. CDR3 in DNA: TGTGCCAGCAGAGGGACAGGGGGCGAGTATGGCTACACCTTC.